This passage covers 25 T cell receptor beta chains from one sample sequenced in a study of tumor-infiltrating lymphocytes in primary liver carcinoma. With 400 to 550 ng total RNA as template and a constant-region primer, TCR beta cDNA was made. ARM-PCR was slightly modified, and three nested multiplex PCR rounds with it gave rise to the TCR beta libraries. The first two PCR rounds used TRBV1-TRBV30 forward primers with a C-beta reverse primer, about 10 cycles each. From the multiplex PCR reads, TCRdb called clonotypes with MiXCR, one entry per CDR3 protein. The repertoire holds 100,000 or so distinct CDR3 sequences, with around three quarters as singletons. Unsorted bulk tissue (about 20-30 mg) underwent RNA and DNA co-extraction. The sequenced material came from liver tumor tissue from sampling region 5. Subset defined: tumor region T5, tumor centre. Receptors originate from a woman aged 60-70 years with primary liver carcinoma and hepatitis B virus infection.

This chain links TRBV5-4 with TRBJ2-1; 8 bases are shared with TRBD2. CDR3 length: 16 residues. The trim removed 5 bases at V and 4 bases at J, leaving 11 bases unmatched. Germline V lookup: CDR1 SGHNT, CDR2 YYREEE (reference sequence). DNA of the CDR3: TGTGCCAGCAGGTTTGGAGCGGGAGTATCATACAATGAGCAGTTCTTC. It specifies CASRFGAGVSYNEQFF.

The V gene is TRBV11-2, the J gene TRBJ2-1; 9 bases fit TRBD1. The CDR3 extends over 17 amino acids. Germline lookup yields CDR1 SGHAT and CDR2 FQNNGV. The junction had 26 bases not matched to a gene; V was cut back by 11 bases and J by 12 bases. In DNA, the CDR3 is TGTGCCGGCACCTTAACCCACGGACAGGGGTACAGGGGTGGGCAGTTCTTC. Residues: CAGTLTHGQGYRGGQFF.

A note on this clonotype: The junction differs from germline at one of its ends, possibly a read error. The chain links TRBV11-1 to TRBJ2-2; D is undetermined. Germline V gene lookup returns CDR1 SGHAT and CDR2 FQDESV (reference sequence). This CDR3 has 12 amino acids. Here the CDR3 reads CVSSFGARELFF. The CDR3 region has the DNA TGTGTCAGCAGCTTCGGAGCCAGGGAGCTGTTTTTT.

Worth noting for this clonotype: One end of the junction varies from germline; a read error may be responsible. The chain combines TRBV11-2 with TRBJ1-1; weak D call: TRBD1 (5 bases). Germline V gives CDR1 SGHAT, CDR2 FQNNGV. The CDR3 contains 16 residues. The CDR3 region is CANSLSFLRGPIEAFF. CDR3 in DNA: TGTGCCAACAGCTTATCATTCTTGCGGGGACCCATAGAAGCTTTCTTT.

Note on this clonotype: The conserved closing phenylalanine or tryptophan is absent in this CDR3, likely reflecting a read error. The chain couples TRBV11-2 to TRBJ2-2; TRBD2 is a possible D gene (5 bases). The CDR3 is 13 amino acids. In germline, CDR1 is SGHAT, CDR2 FQNNGV. CDR3 in DNA: TGTGCCAACAGCTTAGATTGGACTGGGGAGCTGTTTTAT. This translates into CANSLDWTGELFY.

Turning to this clonotype: The junction shows a germline mismatch at one end, possibly a read error. The chain employs TRBV6-5 and TRBJ1-1; a possible D gene is TRBD1 (5 bases). The CDR3 is 12 residues long. The germline V gene has CDR1 MNHEY and CDR2 SVGAGI. The CDR3 protein is CVSKGRYTEAFF. DNA for the CDR3: TGTGTCAGCAAGGGGAGGTACACTGAAGCCTTCTTT.

A word on this clonotype: The junction shows a germline mismatch at one end, possibly a read error. CDR3 sequence reads: CTSSLGQGRRAGYDEQFF. For the CDR3, the DNA is TGTACCAGCAGCTTAGGTCAAGGCAGGAGGGCCGGCTACGATGAGCAGTTCTTC. The V and J genes are TRBV11-3 and TRBJ2-1, with TRBD2 as a possible D gene (6 bases). The CDR3 loop spans 18 amino acids. Germline CDR1 and CDR2: SGHNT and YENEEA.

The chain combines TRBV29-1 with TRBJ2-7, with D maybe TRBD2 (6 bases). The germline V gene has CDR1 SQVTM and CDR2 ANQGSEA. The CDR3 sequence is 11 residues long. V was trimmed by 6 bases and J by 5 bases, leaving 11 bases between them. For the CDR3, the DNA is TGCAGCGTCGGGACTTCCAACGAGCAGTACTTC. It codes for CSVGTSNEQYF.

This rearrangement joins TRBV11-2 to TRBJ2-4; D possibly corresponds to TRBD1 (6 bases). Trimming cost V 2 bases and J 8 bases, with 16 bases left between them. The CDR3 runs to 15 residues. The germline gives CDR1 SGHAT, CDR2 FQNNGV. The CDR3 protein is CASSLNDWGRDIQYF. The DNA of the CDR3 is TGTGCCAGCAGCTTAAACGATTGGGGGCGCGACATTCAGTACTTC.

J is TRBJ2-7 and V is TRBV6-6; tentative D call: TRBD2 (6 bases). The length of the CDR3 is 13 residues. In germline, CDR1 is MNHNY, CDR2 SVGAGI (reference sequence). Trimming removed 10 bases at V and 7 bases at J, with 20 bases between. DNA of the CDR3: TGTGCCACCTGGGAAGCGGAGGGTAGGGAGCAGTACTTC. This translates into CATWEAEGREQYF.

Notes on this clonotype: A far larger clone is a single base away, which makes a read error likely. The chain combines TRBV28 with TRBJ1-6; D is unresolved. CDR1 and CDR2 from the germline V gene are MDHEN and SYDVKM. Trimming stripped 8 bases from V and 7 bases from J, with 9 bases between. The CDR3 covers 12 residues. The CDR3 DNA sequence: TGTGCCAGCGGCCGTCCGAATTCACCCCTCCACTTT. Translated, it gives CASGRPNSPLHF.

The V gene is TRBV11-1, the J gene TRBJ2-1; D not certain. The CDR3 covers 14 residues. The V gene's germline CDR1 is SGHAT and CDR2 FQDESV (reference sequence). V lost 2 bases and J lost 6, with 11 bases in between. Here the CDR3 reads CASSLMAGSNEQFF. The CDR3 DNA reads TGTGCCAGCAGCTTAATGGCTGGGTCCAATGAGCAGTTCTTC.

Of note for this clonotype: One end of the junction is discordant with germline, which a read error may explain. This sequence joins TRBV6-4 and TRBJ2-1, with 7 bases identical to TRBD2. Germline CDR1 reads MRHNA; CDR2 reads SNTAGT. The CDR3 contains 16 residues. The CDR3 region is CVSSLRAGVGYNEQFF. DNA for the CDR3: TGTGTCAGCAGCCTCCGGGCGGGAGTAGGCTACAATGAGCAGTTCTTC.

This clonotype was seen at least ten times. This rearrangement joins TRBV5-1 to TRBJ1-1, with D hard to call. V shed 1 base and J shed 1 base, with 8 bases lying between them. Germline CDR1 and CDR2: SGHRS and YFSETQ. CDR3 length: 14 amino acids. This CDR3 reads CASSLSQWNTEAFF. As DNA, the CDR3 is TGCGCCAGCAGCTTGAGTCAGTGGAACACTGAAGCTTTCTTT.

This clonotype has at least ten counts. The chain joins TRBV10-2 to TRBJ2-7; possible D gene TRBD1, 5 bases. The CDR3 has 13 amino acids. Trimming shortened V by 6 bases and J by 2 bases, and 11 bases separated the two germline ends. Germline CDR1 WSHSY, CDR2 SAAADI. CDR3 bases: TGCGCCAGCAGACCGACAGCCACCTACGAGCAGTACTTC. Protein sequence: CASRPTATYEQYF.

CDR3 protein: CASSLEIGMPYSKQFF. CDR3 in DNA: TGTGCCAGCAGCTTAGAAATAGGAATGCCCTACAGTAAGCAGTTCTTC. V is TRBV11-2 and J is TRBJ2-1; D is ambiguous. The germline V gene encodes CDR1 SGHAT and CDR2 FQNNGV. The CDR3 sequence is 16 residues long. Trimming cost V 0 bases and J 11 bases, with 20 bases left between them.

This clonotype was seen a few times. V gene TRBV7-9 combines with J gene TRBJ2-7; a possible D gene is TRBD2 (5 bases). Germline V gene sequence: CDR1 SEHNR, CDR2 FQNEAQ (reference sequence). The CDR3 has 15 residues. Trimming left V 5 bases short and J 5 bases short, with 19 bases between. For the CDR3, the DNA is TGTGCCAGCAGCGTGCTCCCTCGGAGGAGCCACGAGCAGTACTTC. Its protein is CASSVLPRRSHEQYF.

This clonotype was counted ten times or more. The chain recombines TRBV7-9 with TRBJ1-6, with D hard to call. This CDR3 spans 14 amino acids. Germline lookup yields CDR1 SEHNR and CDR2 FQNEAQ (reference sequence). Deletions cut 6 bases from V and 8 bases from J, with 14 bases between. CDR3 sequence: CASRPDGPYSPLHF. CDR3 coding DNA: TGTGCCAGCAGGCCCGACGGTCCGTATTCACCCCTCCACTTT.

To note about this clonotype: At one of its ends the junction is not consistent with the germline gene, which may arise from a read error. The chain employs TRBV11-2 and TRBJ2-1; D perhaps matches TRBD2 (6 bases). CDR3 length equals 14 residues. Germline assignment: CDR1 SGHAT and CDR2 FQNNGV. CDR3 coding DNA: TGTGCCAGCAGTTTAGGGCTAGCGTTTAATGAGCATTTCTTC. Amino acid sequence: CASSLGLAFNEHFF.

On this clonotype: An end of the junction differs from the germline gene, which may be a read error. This chain joins TRBV7-8 and TRBJ2-7, with D perhaps assigned TRBD1 or TRBD2 (6 bases each). The CDR3 runs to 16 residues. From germline, CDR1 is SGHVS and CDR2 FQNEAQ. CDR3 coding DNA: TGTGCCAGCAGCTTAGAGGGGGGCGGGGCGGGCTACGACCAGTACTTC. This sequence encodes CASSLEGGGAGYDQYF.

This chain joins TRBV11-2 and TRBJ1-2; TRBD1 is a possible D gene (6 bases). CDR1 and CDR2 (germline): SGHAT, FQNNGV. The CDR3 extends over 15 amino acids. This chain's CDR3 is CVISLTIQGYGGYTF. The CDR3 nucleotides read TGTGTCATCAGCTTAACAATACAGGGATATGGTGGCTACACCTTC.

A word on this clonotype: The junction shows a germline mismatch at one end, possibly a read error. The chain combines TRBV11-3 with TRBJ2-1, with 7 bases fitting TRBD1. CDR3 size: 12 residues. Germline V lookup: CDR1 SGHNT, CDR2 YENEEA. The CDR3 loop is CASRERDSEHFF. The CDR3 bases are TGTGCCAGCAGGGAGAGGGACAGTGAGCACTTCTTC.

The rearrangement uses TRBV7-9 and TRBJ2-3, with 11 bases matching TRBD2. This CDR3 region has 12 residues. Trimming took 7 bases from V and 11 from J; bases not matched to a gene: 5. Germline V gene data show CDR1 as SEHNR and CDR2 as FQNEAQ (reference sequence). The CDR3 spells CASIAGTSGQYF. The CDR3 region has the DNA TGTGCCAGCATCGCGGGGACTAGCGGGCAGTATTTT.

In the case of this clonotype: The conserved phenylalanine or tryptophan is not found at the CDR3 terminus, so this likely reflects a read error. Because the CDR3's place on the DNA is in doubt, the DNA is left out and the CDR3 is given as listed by TCRdb. The rearrangement links TRBV11-2 to TRBJ2-7. In germline, CDR1 is SGHAT, CDR2 FQNNGV. Ends included, the CDR3 has 13 residues. The CDR3 loop is CASSFMGRHEQYY.

To note about this clonotype: One end of the junction varies from germline; a read error may be responsible. V gene TRBV11-2 combines with J gene TRBJ2-2, with a weak D call TRBD2 (6 bases). From germline, CDR1 is SGHAT and CDR2 FQNNGV. This CDR3 region has 12 residues. CDR3 residues: CTSSLMGGVLFF. The CDR3 DNA reads TGTACCAGCAGCTTAATGGGCGGGGTGCTGTTTTTT.